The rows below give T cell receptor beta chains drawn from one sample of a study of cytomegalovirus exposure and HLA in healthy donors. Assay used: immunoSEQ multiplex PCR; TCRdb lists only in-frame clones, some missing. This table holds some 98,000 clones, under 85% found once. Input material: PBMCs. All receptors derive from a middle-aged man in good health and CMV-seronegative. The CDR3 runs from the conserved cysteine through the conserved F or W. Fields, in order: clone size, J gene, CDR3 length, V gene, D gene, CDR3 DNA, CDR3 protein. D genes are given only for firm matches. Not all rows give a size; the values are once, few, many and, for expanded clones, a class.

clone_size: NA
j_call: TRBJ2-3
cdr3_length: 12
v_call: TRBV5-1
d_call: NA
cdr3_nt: TGCGCCAGCACAGGGATCACAGATACGCAGTATTTT
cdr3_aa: CASTGITDTQYF

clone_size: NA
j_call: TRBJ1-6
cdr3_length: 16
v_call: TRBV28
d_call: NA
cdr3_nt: TGTGCCAGCAGTTCCCCTTCAGGGCCCTCGGATTCACCCCTCCACTTT
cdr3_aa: CASSSPSGPSDSPLHF

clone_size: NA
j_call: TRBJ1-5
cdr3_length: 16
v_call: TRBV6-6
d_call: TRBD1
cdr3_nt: TGTGCCAGCAATCTTCATCCGGACAGGACGAATCAGCCCCAGCATTTT
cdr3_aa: CASNLHPDRTNQPQHF

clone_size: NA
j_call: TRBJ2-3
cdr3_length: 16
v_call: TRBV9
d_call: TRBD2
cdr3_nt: TGTGCCAGCAGCACGGGCCAGCGGGGGGGCGTGGATACGCAGTATTTT
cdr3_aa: CASSTGQRGGVDTQYF

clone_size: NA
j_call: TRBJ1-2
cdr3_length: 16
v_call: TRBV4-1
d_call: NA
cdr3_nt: TGCGCCAGCAGCCAAGTCTGGGGGCAGCTCGCCTATGGCTACACCTTC
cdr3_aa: CASSQVWGQLAYGYTF

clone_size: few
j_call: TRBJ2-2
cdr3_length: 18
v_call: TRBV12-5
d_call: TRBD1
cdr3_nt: TGTGCTAGTGGTTTGGTCGAGGACGGGACAGTAGTACCCGGGGAGCTGTTTTTT
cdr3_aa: CASGLVEDGTVVPGELFF

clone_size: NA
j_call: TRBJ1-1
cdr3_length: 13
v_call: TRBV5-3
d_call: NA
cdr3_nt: TGTGCCAGAACCGTAACAGGCGGCACTGAAGCTTTCTTT
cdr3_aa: CARTVTGGTEAFF

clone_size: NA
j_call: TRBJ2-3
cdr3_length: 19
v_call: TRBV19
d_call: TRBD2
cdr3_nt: TGTGCCAGTAGTATAGACGGACTAGCGGGAGGGATTAGCACAGATACGCAGTATTTT
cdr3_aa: CASSIDGLAGGISTDTQYF

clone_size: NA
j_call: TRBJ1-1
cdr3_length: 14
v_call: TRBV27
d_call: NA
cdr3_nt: TGTGCCAGCAGTTTGTGGGGGCTTAACACTGAAGCTTTCTTT
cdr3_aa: CASSLWGLNTEAFF

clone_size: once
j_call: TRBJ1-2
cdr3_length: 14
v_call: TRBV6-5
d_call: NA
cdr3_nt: TGTGCCAGCAGGCCGGCCGGGGTCAACTATGGCTACACCTTC
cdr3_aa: CASRPAGVNYGYTF

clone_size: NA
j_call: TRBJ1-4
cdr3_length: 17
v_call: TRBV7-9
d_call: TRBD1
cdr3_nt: TGTGCCAGCAGCCGGACAGGGGTGCCTGAATACAGTGAAAAACTGTTTTTT
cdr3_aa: CASSRTGVPEYSEKLFF

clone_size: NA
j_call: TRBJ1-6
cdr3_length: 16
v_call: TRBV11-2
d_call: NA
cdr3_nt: TGTGCCAGCAGCTTAGAGATGCGGGGGGGGATTTCACCCCTCCACTTT
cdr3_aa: CASSLEMRGGISPLHF

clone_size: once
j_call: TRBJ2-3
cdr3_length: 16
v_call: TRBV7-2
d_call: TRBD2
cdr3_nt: TGTGCCAGCAGCTTAAAGGGACTAGCGGGGGAATATACGCAGTATTTT
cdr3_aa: CASSLKGLAGEYTQYF

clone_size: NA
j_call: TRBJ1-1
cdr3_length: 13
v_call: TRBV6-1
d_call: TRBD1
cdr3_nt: TGTGCCAGCAGTGAACAGGGGGAGACTGAAGCTTTCTTT
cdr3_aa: CASSEQGETEAFF

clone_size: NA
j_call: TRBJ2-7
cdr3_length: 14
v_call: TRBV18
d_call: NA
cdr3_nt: TGTGCCAGCTCACCAACAGGGACCGGGGACGAGCAGTACTTC
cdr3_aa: CASSPTGTGDEQYF

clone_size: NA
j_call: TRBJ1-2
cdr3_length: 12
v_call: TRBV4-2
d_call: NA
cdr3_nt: TGTGCCAGCAGCTCGGGGATGTATGGCTACACCTTC
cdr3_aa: CASSSGMYGYTF

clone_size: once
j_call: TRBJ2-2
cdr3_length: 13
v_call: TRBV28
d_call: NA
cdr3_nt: TGTGCCAGCCTCACAGGGAGTGTCGGGGAGCTGTTTTTT
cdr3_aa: CASLTGSVGELFF

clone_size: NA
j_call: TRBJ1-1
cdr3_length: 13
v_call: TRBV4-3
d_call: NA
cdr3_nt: TGCGCCAGCAGCCAAGTCGGGTTAACTGAAGCTTTCTTT
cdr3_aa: CASSQVGLTEAFF

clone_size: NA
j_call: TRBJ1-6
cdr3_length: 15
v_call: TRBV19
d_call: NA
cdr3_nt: TGTGCCAGTAGTACCGGACAAGGGTATAATTCACCCCTCCACTTT
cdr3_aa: CASSTGQGYNSPLHF

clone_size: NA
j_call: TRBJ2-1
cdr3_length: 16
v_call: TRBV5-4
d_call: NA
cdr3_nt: TGTGCCAGCAGCTCCGCTGGAGCGGGTATATCGAATGAGCAGTTCTTC
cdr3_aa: CASSSAGAGISNEQFF

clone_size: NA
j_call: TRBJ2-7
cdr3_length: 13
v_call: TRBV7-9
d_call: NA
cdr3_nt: TGTGCCAGCAGCAGGGACTTCTCCTACGAGCAGTACTTC
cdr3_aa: CASSRDFSYEQYF

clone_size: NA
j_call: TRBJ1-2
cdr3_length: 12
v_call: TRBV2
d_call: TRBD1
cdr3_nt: TGTGCCAGCAGCCCGACAGGGATGGGCTACACCTTC
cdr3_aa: CASSPTGMGYTF

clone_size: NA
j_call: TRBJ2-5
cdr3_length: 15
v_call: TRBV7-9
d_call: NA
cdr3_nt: TGTGCCAGCAGCTCGCTACCAGGGTACCAAGAGACCCAGTACTTC
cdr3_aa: CASSSLPGYQETQYF

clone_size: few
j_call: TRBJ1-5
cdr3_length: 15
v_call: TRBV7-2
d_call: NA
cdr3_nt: TGTGCCAGCAGCCTCCAGGCGTATAGCAATCAGCCCCAGCATTTT
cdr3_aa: CASSLQAYSNQPQHF

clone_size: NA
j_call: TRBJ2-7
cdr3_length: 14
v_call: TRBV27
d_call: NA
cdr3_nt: TGTGCCAGCAGTTTAGGGCTTAGCTCCTACGAGCAGTACTTC
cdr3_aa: CASSLGLSSYEQYF

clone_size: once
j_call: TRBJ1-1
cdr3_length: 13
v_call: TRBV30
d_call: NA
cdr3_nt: TGTGCCTGGAGTGGGGGCGGGAACACTGAAGCTTTCTTT
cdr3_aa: CAWSGGGNTEAFF

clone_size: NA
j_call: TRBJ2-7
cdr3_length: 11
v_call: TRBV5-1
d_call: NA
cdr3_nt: TGCGCCAGCAGCCCGGGTGAAGAGCAGTACTTC
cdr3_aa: CASSPGEEQYF

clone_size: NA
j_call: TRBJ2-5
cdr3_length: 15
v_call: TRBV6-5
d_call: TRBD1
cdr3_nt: TGTGCCAGCAGGGGGACAGCGAGAGTTCAAGAGACCCAGTACTTC
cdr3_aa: CASRGTARVQETQYF

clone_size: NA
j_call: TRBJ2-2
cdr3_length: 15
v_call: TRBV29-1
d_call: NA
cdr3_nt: TGCAGCGCCGAACCGAGGGCAGGGAACACCGGGGAGCTGTTTTTT
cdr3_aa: CSAEPRAGNTGELFF

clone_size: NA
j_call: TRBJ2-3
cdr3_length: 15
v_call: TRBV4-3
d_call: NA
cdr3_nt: TGCGCCAGCAGCCAAGATTACGGGGGCACAGATACGCAGTATTTT
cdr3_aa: CASSQDYGGTDTQYF

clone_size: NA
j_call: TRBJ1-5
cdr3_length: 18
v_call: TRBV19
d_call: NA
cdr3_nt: TGTGCCAGTAAGCCGGGGGAGGACATGCTGGACAGCAATCAGCCCCAGCATTTT
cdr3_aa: CASKPGEDMLDSNQPQHF

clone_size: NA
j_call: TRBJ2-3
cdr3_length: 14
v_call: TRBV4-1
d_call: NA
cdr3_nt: TGCGCCAGCAGCCACCCCATGGCTGGAGATACGCAGTATTTT
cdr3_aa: CASSHPMAGDTQYF

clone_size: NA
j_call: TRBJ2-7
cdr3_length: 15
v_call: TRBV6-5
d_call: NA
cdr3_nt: TGTGCCAGCAGTACCCGAGGGGGGGCTTCCTACGAGCAGTACTTC
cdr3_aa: CASSTRGGASYEQYF

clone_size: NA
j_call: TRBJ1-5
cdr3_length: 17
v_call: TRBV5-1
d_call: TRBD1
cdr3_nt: TGCGCCAGCAGGCCGGGGACAGGGGGAATGGGGAATCAGCCCCAGCATTTT
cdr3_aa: CASRPGTGGMGNQPQHF

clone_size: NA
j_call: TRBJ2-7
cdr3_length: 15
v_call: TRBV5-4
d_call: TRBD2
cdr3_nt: TGTGCCAGCAGCAAGGGACTAGCGGGAAGAAACGAGCAGTACTTC
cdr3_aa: CASSKGLAGRNEQYF

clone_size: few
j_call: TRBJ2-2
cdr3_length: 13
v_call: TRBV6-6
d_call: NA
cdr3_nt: TGTGCCAGCAGCCCACGAGAAGCCGGGGAGCTGTTTTTT
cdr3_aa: CASSPREAGELFF

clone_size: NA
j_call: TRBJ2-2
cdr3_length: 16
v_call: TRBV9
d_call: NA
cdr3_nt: TGTGCCAGCAGTGGGGTGGTGGGGGCAATCACCGGGGAGCTGTTTTTT
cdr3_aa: CASSGVVGAITGELFF

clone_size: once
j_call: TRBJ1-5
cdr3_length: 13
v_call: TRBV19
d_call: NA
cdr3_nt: TGTGCCAGTATCGGGGGGGGCGACCAGCCCCAGCATTTT
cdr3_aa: CASIGGGDQPQHF

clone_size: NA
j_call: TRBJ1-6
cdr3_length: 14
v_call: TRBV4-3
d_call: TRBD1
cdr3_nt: TGCGCCAGCAGCCTAGGGGGCAGGAATTCACCCCTCCACTTT
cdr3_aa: CASSLGGRNSPLHF

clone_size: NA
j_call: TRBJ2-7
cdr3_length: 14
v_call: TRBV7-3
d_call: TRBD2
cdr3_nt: TGTGCCAGCAGCTTAGTCGCGACTAGCGGCGAGCAGTACTTC
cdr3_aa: CASSLVATSGEQYF

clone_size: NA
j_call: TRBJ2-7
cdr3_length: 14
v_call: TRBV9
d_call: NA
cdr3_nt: TGTGCCAGCAGCGTAGGAGGGCAGTCTCACGAGCAGTACTTC
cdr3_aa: CASSVGGQSHEQYF

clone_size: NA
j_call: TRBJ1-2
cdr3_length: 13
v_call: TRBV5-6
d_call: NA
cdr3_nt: TGTGCCAGCAGCTTTCCAGGGCACTATGGCTACACCTTC
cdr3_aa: CASSFPGHYGYTF

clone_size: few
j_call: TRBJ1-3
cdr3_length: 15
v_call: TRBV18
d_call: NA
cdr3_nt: TGTGCCAGCTCACCATCACAGAGCTCTGGAAACACCATATATTTT
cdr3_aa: CASSPSQSSGNTIYF

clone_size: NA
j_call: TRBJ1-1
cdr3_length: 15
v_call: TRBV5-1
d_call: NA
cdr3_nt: TGCGCCAGCAGCTCGGTGGTTAAGGGGGACACTGAAGCTTTCTTT
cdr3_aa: CASSSVVKGDTEAFF

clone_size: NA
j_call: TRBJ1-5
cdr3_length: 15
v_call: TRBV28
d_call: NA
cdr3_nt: TGTGCCAGCAACGACAACGGGAATTGGGATCAGCCCCAGCATTTT
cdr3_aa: CASNDNGNWDQPQHF

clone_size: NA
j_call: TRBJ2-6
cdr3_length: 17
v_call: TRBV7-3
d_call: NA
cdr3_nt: TGTGCCAGCAGCCACCCCGCAGGCGTATCTGGGGCCAACGTCCTGACTTTC
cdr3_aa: CASSHPAGVSGANVLTF

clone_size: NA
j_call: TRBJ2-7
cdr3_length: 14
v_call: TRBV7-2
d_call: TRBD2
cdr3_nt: TGTGCCAGCAGCTTCGATGACGGGAGGTACGAGCAGTACTTC
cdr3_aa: CASSFDDGRYEQYF

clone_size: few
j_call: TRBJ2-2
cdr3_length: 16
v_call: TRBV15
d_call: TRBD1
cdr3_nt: TGTGCCACACGGAGGGACAGGGGGCTGAACACCGGGGAGCTGTTTTTT
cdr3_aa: CATRRDRGLNTGELFF

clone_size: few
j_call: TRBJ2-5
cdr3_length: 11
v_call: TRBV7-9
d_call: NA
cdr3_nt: TGTGCCAGCAGTTCCATGGAGACCCAGTACTTC
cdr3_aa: CASSSMETQYF

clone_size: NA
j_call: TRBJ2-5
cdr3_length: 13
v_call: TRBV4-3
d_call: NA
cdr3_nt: TGCGCCAGCAGCCAAGACAGCCAAGAGGCCCAGTACTTC
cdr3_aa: CASSQDSQEAQYF

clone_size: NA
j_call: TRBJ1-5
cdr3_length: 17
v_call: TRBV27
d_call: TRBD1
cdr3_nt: TGTGCCAGCAGCCTTCTGCCGGGACAGGGCGTCAATCAGCCCCAGCATTTT
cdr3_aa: CASSLLPGQGVNQPQHF

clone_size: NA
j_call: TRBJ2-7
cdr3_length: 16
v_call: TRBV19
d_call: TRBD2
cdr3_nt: TGTGCCAGTAGTATTGCGCTCAGCGGGAGGGCCTACGAGCAGTACTTC
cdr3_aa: CASSIALSGRAYEQYF

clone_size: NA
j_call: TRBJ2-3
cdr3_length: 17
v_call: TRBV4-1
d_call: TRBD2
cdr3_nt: TGCGCCAGCAGCCGTGCGACCGGGACTATGAGCACAGATACGCAGTATTTT
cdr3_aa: CASSRATGTMSTDTQYF